The 2 T cell receptor beta chains given below trace back to one sample, sequenced in a study of T cell clonality in common variable immunodeficiency. Which antigens these TCRs recognize remains unknown. Generated by immunoSEQ multiplex PCR, the TCRdb table keeps only in-frame clones and is missing some. The specimen has more than 35,000 clones, none found just once. Study-wide findings and caveats: Fewer deletions and N-nucleotide insertions were reportedly seen in common variable immunodeficiency TCR beta sequences.

The sequencing input was peripheral blood mononuclear cells. Receptors originate from a human donor with common variable immunodeficiency.

This clone showed up just a few times. The read gets to within 3 residues of the CDR3 end, and the germline J gene fills in the rest. The rearrangement joins TRBV5-1 to TRBJ2-7; 7 bases are shared with TRBD1. The CDR3 runs 14 residues. Germline-derived CDR1 and CDR2 are SGHRS and YFSETQ. V lost 1 base and J lost 0; bases outside the gene matches: 1. The CDR3 bases that were read are TGCGCCAGCAGCTTGCAGGGGGACTCCTACGAG. This translates into CASSLQGDSYE. The full CDR3 protein reads CASSLQGDSYEQYF.

About this clone: The read is 3 residues too short to cover the CDR3 end, so that end is filled in from the germline J gene. The chain has TRBV13 and TRBJ2-5, with 7 bases that match TRBD1. The J segment lost 2 bases and the V segment lost 4 bases, leaving 13 bases of the junction unmatched. The length of the CDR3 is 17 residues. Germline V gene lookup returns CDR1 PRHDT and CDR2 FYEKMQ (reference sequence). This chain's CDR3 is CASSSKVQGIGQETQYF. The sequenced CDR3 bases are TGTGCCAGCAGCTCCAAGGTACAGGGGATCGGTCAAGAGACC.